This entry features one T cell receptor beta chain sequence. One end of the junction varies from germline; a read error may be responsible. The sample is drawn from a study of tumor and adjacent non-tumor tissue in lung cancer. Study-level background: Histology: 12 adenocarcinoma, a couple of squamous cell carcinoma, 1 small cell lung cancer.

The CDR3 is 14 amino acids. CDR1 is SGHAT, CDR2 FQDESV, per germline (reference sequence). This sample's RNA came from whole unsorted tissue. The normal lung tissue was taken more than 3 cm from the tumor edge. TCRbeta libraries were built with three rounds of nested PCR, modified from ARM-PCR. TCRdb re-analysed the multiplex PCR reads in MiXCR, keeping a single row per CDR3 protein. The data show around 76,000 distinct CDR3 sequences, with 76% seen just once and around 40% held by the top ten. Material: distant non-tumor lung tissue. V gene TRBV11-1 combines with J gene TRBJ2-7, with D maybe TRBD1 (5 bases). This TCR was sampled from a man in his sixties or seventies with non-small cell lung cancer. As DNA, the CDR3 is TGTACCAGCAGCTCCAGGGAAACGGCCTACGAGCAATACTTC. Encoded protein: CTSSSRETAYEQYF. Full variable domain (remainder filled in from reference TRBV11-1 and TRBJ2-7): EAEVAQSPRYKITEKSQAVAFWCDPISGHATLYWYRQILGQGPELLVQFQDESVVDDSQLPKDRFSAERLKGVDSTLKIQPAELGDSAMYLCTSSSRETAYEQYFGPGTRLTVT.